This T cell receptor beta chain is from a study of blood T cell repertoires in COVID-19. Study in general: Collection of acute and convalescent COVID-19 samples took place in the United States, Italy and Spain. Sources were T cells, B-cell-depleted T cells, or PBMCs; the material itself was cDNA or gDNA.

Germline V gene sequence: CDR1 SGHRS, CDR2 YFSETQ. The CDR3 consists of 14 residues. Trimming pared 0 bases from V and 6 bases from J, leaving 9 bases between. Original processing notes: Scientists estimated how many nucleated cells there were by amplifying reference gene primers. Assay used: immunoSEQ multiplex PCR; TCRdb lists only in-frame clones, some missing. That table is the source of V, J and clone size, and D and trimming were worked out from the DNA. The sample records around 50,000 clones, 75% to 90% being singletons. The receptor was derived from a woman of 80 years or more with COVID-19, enrolled during active disease. The V call is TRBV5-1, the J call TRBJ1-4; D call uncertain. Sample: peripheral blood. CDR3 coding DNA: TGCGCCAGCAGCTTGGCCGGGATGGATGAAAAACTGTTTTTT. This codes for CASSLAGMDEKLFF.